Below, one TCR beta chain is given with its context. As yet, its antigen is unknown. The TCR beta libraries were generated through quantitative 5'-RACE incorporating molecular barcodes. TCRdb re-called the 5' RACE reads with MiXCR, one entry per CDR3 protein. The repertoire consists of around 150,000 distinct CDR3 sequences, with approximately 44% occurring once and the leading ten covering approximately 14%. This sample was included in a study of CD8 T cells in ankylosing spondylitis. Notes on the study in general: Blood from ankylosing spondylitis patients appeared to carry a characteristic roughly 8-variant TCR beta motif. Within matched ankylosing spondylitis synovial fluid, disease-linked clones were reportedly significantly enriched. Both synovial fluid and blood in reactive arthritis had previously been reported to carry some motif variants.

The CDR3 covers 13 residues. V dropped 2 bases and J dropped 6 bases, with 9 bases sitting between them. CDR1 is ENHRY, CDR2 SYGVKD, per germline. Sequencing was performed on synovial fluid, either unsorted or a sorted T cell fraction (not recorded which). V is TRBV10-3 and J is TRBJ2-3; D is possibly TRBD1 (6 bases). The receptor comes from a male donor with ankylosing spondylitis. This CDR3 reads CAISERTVDTQYF. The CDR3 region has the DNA TGTGCCATCAGTGAGCGGACAGTCGATACGCAGTATTTT.